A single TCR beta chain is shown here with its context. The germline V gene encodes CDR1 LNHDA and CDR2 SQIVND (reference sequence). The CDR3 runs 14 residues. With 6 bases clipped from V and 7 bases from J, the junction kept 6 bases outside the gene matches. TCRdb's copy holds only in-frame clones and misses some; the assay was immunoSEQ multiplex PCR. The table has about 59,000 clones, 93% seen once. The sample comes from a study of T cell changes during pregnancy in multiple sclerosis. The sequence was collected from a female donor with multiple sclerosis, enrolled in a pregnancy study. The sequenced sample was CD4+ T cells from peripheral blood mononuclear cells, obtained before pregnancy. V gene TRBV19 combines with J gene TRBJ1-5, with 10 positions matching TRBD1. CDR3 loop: CASSQTGGRQPQHF. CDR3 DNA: TGTGCCAGTAGCCAGACAGGGGGCCGGCAGCCCCAGCATTTT.